This entry concerns a single T cell receptor (beta chain). It has no known antigen specificity. Base qualities are not at hand, and no much larger clone is one base apart. The source of the sample is a study of monozygotic twins with cystic fibrosis (dated by TCRdb to the early 2020s). Some background on the complete study: Barcoded libraries were prepared with around 15 PCR cycles from roughly 2.8 micrograms of fragmented DNA. Data for three of the twin pairs had been reported previously in another context. Ten female and six male twin pairs, aged roughly 2.0 to 36.4 years (median about 10 years) and mostly children and adolescents, were included in the cohort. To gauge how much genetics shapes V and J gene usage, the researchers compared TCR beta repertoires both within and across 16 monozygotic twin pairs who have cystic fibrosis. On the day blood was drawn, the twins' weight-for-height and FEVPerc (FEV1 disease centile) were ranked against those of the 800 to 1,100 cohort participants. The study at large found these results: The cohort was small, and no association was found between shared CDR3 numbers and age, concordance or disease severity. Simpson clonality was generally low (median about 0.0095), suggesting a naive-dominated repertoire, with higher clonality in the most severely affected patients. The greatest similarity to the co-twin was observed for V gene usage in 13 of 16 pairs and for J usage in 8 of 16 pairs, which suggested genetic constraints. Nucleotide-identical clonotype sharing was significantly higher within monozygotic CF twin pairs than between unrelated CF individuals (P = 0.000026, Mann-Whitney).

The twin pairs came from the European Cystic Fibrosis Twin and Sibling Study Cohort, a cohort that recruited patients from roughly 160 CF clinics across 14 European countries. Both zygosity and CFTR genotype were checked in-house, and zygosity was tested with multiplex PCR across nine short tandem repeat loci. Peripheral blood was taken from each twin, and clinical parameters were recorded on the day of blood sampling. Phenol/chloroform extraction was used to isolate genomic DNA from peripheral blood cells, and the DNA was then kept in TE buffer at 4 degrees C. Following the manufacturer's instructions, TCR beta CDR3 regions were amplified by multiplex PCR with the immunoSEQ immune profiling system. Sequencing was performed on an Illumina NextSeq system. Regarding the original processing steps: Sequence data were processed on the immunoSEQ Analyzer platform, and clonality was computed as the square root of Simpson's index of productive rearrangements. V and J usage similarity was measured by Jensen-Shannon distance, and CDR3 generation probabilities were computed with OLGA. The immuneACCESS database (August 2020) and VDJdb (December 2020) were searched for shared CDR3 sequences. TCRdb holds this immuneACCESS table with in-frame rearrangements only. Some clones are missing; in checked studies, unresolved V genes explain under half, and the rest has no known cause. That table is the source of V, J and clone size, and D and trimming were worked out from the DNA. The sample contains about 29,000 clones, 85% of them found a single time. The ten largest clones take up around 0.88% of the sample.

The sample consisted of blood. This sequence originates from a girl aged 2-15 years with cystic fibrosis.

The DNA sequence reads TGCGCCAGCAGCGAGGGAGGGGGTGGAGCTGGTGGGACCCAGTACTTC. It specifies CASSEGGGGAGGTQYF. The chain couples TRBV4-1 to TRBJ2-5; the D gene is perhaps TRBD2, from 7 matching bases. Based on the germline V gene, the CDR1 and CDR2 sequences are MGHRA and YSYEKL. The CDR3 numbers 16 residues from cysteine through phenylalanine. Just the 48-base CDR3 DNA is kept, in frame starting at base 1. V and J lose 5 bases and 7 bases, and a span of 23 bases separates them.